This T cell receptor beta chain is drawn from a study of T cell repertoires in aging, cancer and after chemotherapy. CDR3 length equals 14 residues. Germline CDR1 reads LNHDA; CDR2 reads SQIVND (reference sequence). V dropped 8 bases and J dropped 6; count of bases not matched to a gene: 6. A mixed TRB-A/B primer pool amplified rearranged TRB by multiplex touch-down PCR. TCRdb called the multiplex PCR reads again in MiXCR, with one record for every CDR3 protein. Found here are 10,000 to 15,000 distinct CDR3 sequences, roughly a quarter of them singletons; the top ten hold more than 9%. TCR beta rearrangements were amplified from peripheral blood genomic DNA. In its sample, this clonotype ranks as medium-sized.

Source material: blood. The chain has TRBV19 and TRBJ1-5; TRBD1 matches at 11 bases. The TCR originated in a human donor with a blood cancer. CDR3 residues: CASGQGAGGQPQHF. The CDR3 nucleotides are TGTGCCAGTGGACAGGGGGCGGGGGGTCAGCCCCAGCATTTT.